This T cell receptor (beta chain) was identified during a study of human T cells and chemical hapten exposure. Study-wide findings and caveats: Against controls, expanded TCRs gave rise to significantly more large CDR3 similarity clusters. With patch test score, the counts of PT1 expanded TCRs showed a positive correlation.

This sample's time point: patch test 2, 6 weeks after DPC sensitization. Specified treatment: therapeutic diphenylcyclopropenone sensitization with weekly scalp DPC. As regards this clonotype: Its antigen remains unknown.

The authors' processing: Across samples, TCR counts had a median of about 88,000 and ranged from 23,224 to 690,600. TCRdb passed the RACE reads through MiXCR, listing each CDR3 protein once. The V and J calls and clone size are TCRdb's, not the authors'. The data contain over 100,000 distinct CDR3 sequences, 9% to 9.5% of them singletons. The CDR3 covers 13 residues. Trimming removed 9 bases from V and 1 base from J; junction bases left unmatched: 5. Germline V CDR1 and CDR2: WSHSY, SAAADI. This TCR came from a woman aged 40 to 49 with alopecia areata. Some clones in this sample may be carry-over from other donors' samples. The chain uses TRBV10-2 and TRBJ1-1, with 7 bases lining up with TRBD1. The sample here was whole blood, taken in connection with sensitization to the hapten diphenylcyclopropenone (DPC). CDR3 region: CASRTGPNTEAFF. The CDR3 region has the DNA TGCGCCAGTCGGACAGGACCGAACACTGAAGCTTTCTTT.